Sequencing of this T cell receptor beta chain was carried out in a study of blood T cell repertoires in COVID-19. The wider study: Sources were T cells, B-cell-depleted T cells, or PBMCs; the material itself was cDNA or gDNA.

CDR1 MDHEN and CDR2 SYDVKM come from the germline V gene. This CDR3 is built from 23 residues. Trimming took 5 bases from V and 4 from J; bases not matched to a gene: 33. Produced via immunoSEQ multiplex PCR; TCRdb's table is partial and in-frame only. The data show about 150,000 clones, just under 85% seen once. The sequence came from a man aged 45-65 years who had recovered from COVID-19. Source material: PBMCs or T cells enriched from blood (not recorded which). The V and J genes are TRBV28 and TRBJ2-5, with TRBD2 matching 8 bases. In nucleotides, the CDR3 is TGTGCCAGCAGTACCCCCCGGTTTTGGCGCGGGGGGCCGTCTGGTGAAGAATTAGAGACCCAGTACTTC. This sequence encodes CASSTPRFWRGGPSGEELETQYF.